These 28 T cell receptor beta chains originate from one sample sequenced in a study of cytomegalovirus exposure and HLA in healthy donors (TCRdb year 2017). Library creation used the immunoSEQ multiplex PCR assay. Here the immuneACCESS table is served through TCRdb, limited to in-frame sequences with V and J called. Missing clones are a known gap in these copies; in checked studies unresolved V genes cover under half, and the rest lacks a known reason. The sample contains hundreds of thousands of clones, 86% of them found a single time. The leading ten clones occupy under 0.9% of the sample. The sample comprised PBMCs. These receptors were obtained from a woman aged 18-29 years in good health and CMV-seronegative.

The chain has TRBV28 and TRBJ2-2; possible D gene TRBD1, 6 bases. Germline lookup yields CDR1 MDHEN and CDR2 SYDVKM. Trimming left V 6 bases short and J 6 bases short, with 17 bases between. The CDR3 is made up of 15 amino acids. The CDR3: CASSSTGWVAGELFF. CDR3 bases: TGTGCCAGCAGCTCCACAGGGTGGGTCGCCGGGGAGCTGTTTTTT.

This sequence joins TRBV11-2 and TRBJ1-1; D is ambiguous. This CDR3 has 17 amino acids. V was cut by 1 base and J by 0 bases, with 15 bases left in between. The germline gives CDR1 SGHAT, CDR2 FQNNGV. As DNA, the CDR3 is TGTGCCAGCAGCTTAGCAGGCGTTAGAGTGGTGAACACTGAAGCTTTCTTT. It is translated as CASSLAGVRVVNTEAFF.

The rearrangement uses TRBV7-8 and TRBJ2-1; D not resolved. Per the germline V gene, CDR1 is SGHVS and CDR2 is FQNEAQ. V was clipped by 5 bases and J by 10 bases, with 9 bases between them. This CDR3 is built from 11 residues. Here the CDR3 DNA reads TGTGCCAGCAGCCCTTCTCTAGAGCAGTTCTTC. Translating it yields CASSPSLEQFF.

This sequence joins TRBV5-4 and TRBJ1-3; D unresolved. The V end was cut by 4 bases, the J end by 4 bases, with 15 bases between. Germline assignment: CDR1 SGHNT and CDR2 YYREEE (reference sequence). The CDR3 contains 15 residues. CDR3 amino acids: CASSTGGQSGNTIYF. CDR3 bases: TGTGCCAGCAGCACGGGCGGGCAGAGCGGAAACACCATATATTTT. Filled out from reference TRBV5-4 and TRBJ1-3, the complete variable domain reads ETGVTQSPTHLIKTRGQQVTLRCSSQSGHNTVSWYQQALGQGPQFIFQYYREEENGRGNFPPRFSGLQFPNYSSELNVNALELDDSALYLCASSTGGQSGNTIYFGEGSWLTVV.

V and J are TRBV5-8 and TRBJ2-7, with TRBD2 matching over 8 bases. V was clipped by 4 bases and J by 2 bases; unmatched bases: 11. CDR1 and CDR2 (germline): SGHTS, YDEGEE. The CDR3 extends over 16 amino acids. Written as DNA, the CDR3 is TGTGCCAGCAGCACGCGGCAGGCGGGAGGCACCTACGAGCAGTACTTC. Translating gives CASSTRQAGGTYEQYF.

This chain links TRBV27 with TRBJ2-4; D gene unclear. CDR1 and CDR2 from the germline V gene are MNHEY and SMNVEV (reference sequence). The CDR3 is 13 residues long. Trimming cost V 3 bases and J 9 bases, with 12 bases left between them. The CDR3 DNA sequence: TGTGCCAGCAGTTTCGACTTCGCCTCCATTCAGTACTTC. It translates to CASSFDFASIQYF.

This clone was observed a few times. CDR3 nucleotide sequence: TGTGCCAGCACCTTCGCGGACAGTAATTCACCCCTCCACTTT. This sequence encodes CASTFADSNSPLHF. The rearrangement uses TRBV6-5 and TRBJ1-6, with a tentative D call TRBD1 (6 bases). CDR3 length: 14 amino acids. Trimming left V 7 bases short and J 6 bases short, with 13 bases between. Germline V gene lookup returns CDR1 MNHEY and CDR2 SVGAGI.

The rearrangement links TRBV25-1 to TRBJ2-1; no clear D. The CDR3 spans 11 residues. V was shortened by 6 bases and J by 9 bases, with 9 bases between the two germline ends. Germline V lookup: CDR1 MGHDK, CDR2 SYGVNS. CDR3 amino acids: CASSPSGEQFF. Here the CDR3 DNA reads TGTGCCAGCAGCCCCTCGGGTGAGCAGTTCTTC.

CDR3 sequence reads: CASSSLGGGTDTQYF. CDR3 sequence (DNA): TGTGCCAGCAGCTCTCTAGGCGGGGGCACAGATACGCAGTATTTT. The chain combines TRBV7-7 with TRBJ2-3; TRBD2 is a possible D gene (6 bases). From germline, CDR1 is SSHAT and CDR2 FNYEAQ (reference sequence). The CDR3 length is 15 residues. Trimming pared 4 bases from V and 1 base from J, leaving 12 bases between.

This chain links TRBV28 with TRBJ2-5, with D perhaps matching TRBD2 (5 bases). Trimming took off 6 bases at V and 3 bases at J, with 23 bases between the two ends. CDR1 is MDHEN, CDR2 SYDVKM, per germline. The CDR3 spans 17 residues. The CDR3 DNA reads as TGTGCCAGCAGGTTCGGGCTCGGTTGGTCGAGGGAAGAGACCCAGTACTTC. Its protein is CASRFGLGWSREETQYF. The full variable domain, rest sourced from reference TRBV28 and TRBJ2-5, is DVKVTQSSRYLVKRTGEKVFLECVQDMDHENMFWYRQDPGLGLRLIYFSYDVKMKEKGDIPEGYSVSREKKERFSLILESASTNQTSMYLCASRFGLGWSREETQYFGPGTRLLVL.

J is TRBJ1-1 and V is TRBV27; the match to TRBD1 covers 9 bases. Germline V gives CDR1 MNHEY, CDR2 SMNVEV (reference sequence). The CDR3 spans 16 residues. V was pared by 0 bases and J by 2 bases, with 4 bases of the junction left unmatched. The CDR3 region has the DNA TGTGCCAGCAGTTTATCTGGACAGGGGTATAACACTGAAGCTTTCTTT. It codes for CASSLSGQGYNTEAFF.

The chain has TRBV28 and TRBJ1-2; weak D call: TRBD1 (5 bases). Germline V gene lookup returns CDR1 MDHEN and CDR2 SYDVKM. This CDR3 comprises 16 residues. Trimming left V 3 bases short and J 3 bases short, with 17 bases between. The CDR3 protein is CASSFPAGGYDYGYTF. The CDR3 DNA is TGTGCCAGCAGTTTCCCGGCGGGGGGTTATGACTATGGCTACACCTTC.

The J gene is TRBJ1-1, the V gene TRBV6-5; D possibly corresponds to TRBD1 (6 bases). Germline V gene data show CDR1 as MNHEY and CDR2 as SVGAGI. Trimming took off 7 bases at V and 1 base at J, with 16 bases between the two ends. This CDR3 comprises 15 residues. For the CDR3, the DNA is TGTGCCAGCACCCAGGGGCCCTCGCCGAACACTGAAGCTTTCTTT. Translated: CASTQGPSPNTEAFF.

The table lists this clone with a few counts. The V gene is TRBV28, the J gene TRBJ1-5; 8 nucleotides agree with TRBD1. Germline V lookup: CDR1 MDHEN, CDR2 SYDVKM. V trimming: 6 bases; J trimming: 6 bases; junction bases outside the gene matches: 7. This CDR3 is built from 14 residues. CDR3 DNA: TGTGCCAGCAGAGGCCCACAGGGGGGTCAGCCCCAGCATTTT. Translating gives CASRGPQGGQPQHF.

This clone was seen only a few times. The genes are TRBV11-2 and TRBJ1-2; D is undetermined. The CDR3 spans 13 residues. Germline-derived CDR1 and CDR2 are SGHAT and FQNNGV. V gave up 1 base and J gave up 1 base, with 4 bases separating them. CDR3 in amino acids: CASSLVDNYGYTF. CDR3 nucleotides: TGTGCCAGCAGCTTAGTAGATAACTATGGCTACACCTTC.

The J gene is TRBJ2-7, the V gene TRBV27, with 8 bases matching TRBD1. This CDR3 contains 15 residues. The V gene's germline CDR1 is MNHEY and CDR2 SMNVEV (reference sequence). The V gene end was trimmed by 10 bases and the J gene end by 3 bases; junction bases not matched to a gene: 14. CDR3 DNA sequence: TGTGCCAACCCGACGAGACAGGGGTCCATCTACGAGCAGTACTTC. Protein: CANPTRQGSIYEQYF.

V gene TRBV6-5 combines with J gene TRBJ2-1; D gene uncertain. Germline loops: CDR1 MNHEY, CDR2 SVGAGI. The CDR3 loop spans 13 amino acids. Trimming took 3 bases from V and 0 from J, leaving 3 bases between them. This chain's CDR3 is CASSYSSYNEQFF. CDR3 DNA: TGTGCCAGCAGTTATAGCTCCTACAATGAGCAGTTCTTC.

In this sample, this clone turned up a few times. V is TRBV7-2 and J is TRBJ2-2; 10 bases align to TRBD2. The CDR3 sequence is 17 residues long. V lost 1 base and J lost 5; bases outside the gene matches: 7. Germline CDR1 reads SGHTA; CDR2 reads FQGNSA. The DNA for the CDR3 is TGTGCCAGCAGCTTAGTTGGTAGCGGGAGGAGGACCGGGGAGCTGTTTTTT. This codes for CASSLVGSGRRTGELFF.

The CDR3 reads CASTGTGGGYNEQFF. The CDR3 region has the DNA TGCGCCAGCACAGGGACTGGGGGAGGGTACAATGAGCAGTTCTTC. V and J are TRBV4-1 and TRBJ2-1, with 7 bases lining up with TRBD2. With 7 bases clipped from V and 4 bases from J, the junction kept 10 bases outside the gene matches. This CDR3 is built from 15 residues. Looked up from germline, CDR1 is MGHRA and CDR2 is YSYEKL.

This clone was counted only a few times. This chain joins TRBV6-4 and TRBJ1-4; 9 positions match TRBD1. Germline CDR1 MRHNA, CDR2 SNTAGT. The CDR3 contains 12 residues. V gave up 6 bases and J gave up 12 bases; unmatched junction bases: 5. CDR3 bases: TGTGCCAGCAGGGGGACAGGGAGGGAACTGTTTTTT. Translating it yields CASRGTGRELFF.

The chain combines TRBV7-8 with TRBJ1-1; D is unclear. CDR1 SGHVS and CDR2 FQNEAQ come from the germline V gene. The V end was cut by 5 bases, the J end by 8 bases, with 9 bases between. This CDR3 contains 11 residues. CDR3 DNA: TGTGCCAGCAGCGAGGGCAGCGAAGCTTTCTTT. It translates to CASSEGSEAFF.

The V and J genes are TRBV9 and TRBJ2-1, with TRBD2 as a possible D gene (6 bases). The CDR3 contains 15 residues. Deletions cut 0 bases from V and 2 bases from J, with 9 bases between. CDR1 is SGDLS and CDR2 is YYNGEE in the germline V gene. The chain's CDR3 is CASSVATGAYNEQFF. CDR3 DNA: TGTGCCAGCAGCGTAGCTACGGGGGCCTACAATGAGCAGTTCTTC.

The chain is built from TRBV28 and TRBJ2-2; no definite D call. V was shortened by 6 bases and J by 6 bases, with 5 bases between the two germline ends. Germline V gives CDR1 MDHEN, CDR2 SYDVKM. The CDR3 totals 11 residues. CDR3 in DNA: TGTGCCAGCAGCGTTTCCGGGGAGCTGTTTTTT. As protein: CASSVSGELFF.

This clone was counted between two and nine times. J is TRBJ1-2 and V is TRBV19, with 7 bases aligning to TRBD1. Trimming took 5 bases from V and 1 from J; bases not matched to a gene: 4. Germline loops: CDR1 LNHDA, CDR2 SQIVND (reference sequence). This CDR3 spans 14 amino acids. The CDR3 nucleotides are TGTGCCAGTAGTTTCAGGGACAGTAACTATGGCTACACCTTC. This encodes CASSFRDSNYGYTF. Using reference TRBV19 and TRBJ1-2 for the parts outside the CDR3, the full variable domain is DGGITQSPKYLFRKEGQNVTLSCEQNLNHDAMYWYRQDPGQGLRLIYYSQIVNDFQKGDIAEGYSVSREKKESFPLTVTSAQKNPTAFYLCASSFRDSNYGYTFGSGTRLTVV.

The CDR3 reads CAWSFYSGNTIYF. In nucleotides, the CDR3 is TGTGCCTGGAGTTTCTATTCTGGAAACACCATATATTTT. The chain has TRBV30 and TRBJ1-3; D gene uncertain. Germline V lookup: CDR1 GTSNPN, CDR2 SVGIG (reference sequence). This CDR3 is 13 amino acids long. The V end was cut by 2 bases, the J end by 1 base, with 6 bases between.

The chain recombines TRBV29-1 with TRBJ1-2; TRBD1 might be the D (6 bases). Trimming removed 7 bases from V and 10 bases from J, with 31 bases in between. CDR1 is SQVTM, CDR2 ANQGSEA, per germline. CDR3 length: 16 amino acids. The CDR3 DNA is TGCAGCGCTGGGGGCGGAACCGGACGGGAGGGGAAAAACTACACCTTC. The encoded protein is CSAGGGTGREGKNYTF.

V usage is TRBV25-1 and J usage is TRBJ2-1; D is perhaps TRBD1 (6 bases). The CDR3 totals 18 residues. The germline gives CDR1 MGHDK, CDR2 SYGVNS. Trimming removed 3 bases from V and 0 bases from J, with 18 bases in between. The CDR3 loop is CASSDGTYRDSSYNEQFF. Here the CDR3 DNA reads TGTGCCAGCAGTGACGGTACGTACAGGGATAGCTCCTACAATGAGCAGTTCTTC.

The rearrangement joins TRBV28 to TRBJ1-6; TRBD1 matches 9 bases. This CDR3 spans 16 amino acids. CDR1 is MDHEN and CDR2 is SYDVKM in the germline V gene. J lost 5 bases, V lost 4 bases, and 6 bases had no gene match. CDR3 loop: CASSSPRQGDNSPLHF. The CDR3 nucleotides are TGTGCCAGCAGTTCCCCCCGACAGGGGGATAATTCACCCCTCCACTTT.